This T cell receptor beta chain was identified in a study of OX40 agonist ivuxolimab in advanced cancers. Assay: immunoSEQ multiplex PCR; the TCRdb copy retains only in-frame clones and omits some. The sample records 65,000 to 90,000 clones, about 82% being singletons. The V gene's germline CDR1 is SGHTA and CDR2 FQGTGA. Trimming shortened V by 6 bases and J by 5 bases, and 13 bases separated the two germline ends. CDR3 size: 13 residues. Exclusion of a patient followed from autoimmune disease history or systemic immunosuppression. Source: CD4+ or CD8+ T cells sorted from blood, taken in a trial of the OX40 agonist ivuxolimab. This clonotype was obtained from an adult with an advanced solid tumor such as melanoma, head and neck, liver or kidney cancer. The chain couples TRBV7-3 to TRBJ2-5; either TRBD1 or TRBD2 may fit D (5 bases each). For the CDR3, the DNA is TGTGCCAGCAGTTTGGACTGGGACGAGACCCAGTACTTC. It specifies CASSLDWDETQYF.